The 15 T cell receptor beta chains below all came from one sample that was sequenced in a study of T cells expressing NK-cell markers. TCRdb re-called the 5' RACE reads and gives one entry per CDR3 protein, without DNA. The sample has 400,000 or so distinct CDR3 sequences. The sequenced material came from blood T cells: a sorted CD56 or NKG2C T cell subset, CD4+ or CD8+ T cells, or bulk PBMC T cells (not recorded which). The source is a woman between 45 and 60 years old in good health.

The gene calls are TRBV5-1 and TRBJ2-2; TCRdb designates TRBD1, a call that cannot be tested without DNA. Germline CDR1 and CDR2: SGHRS and YFSETQ. The CDR3 length is 15 residues. Here the CDR3 reads CASSLQGAIGGELFF.

V gene TRBV29-1 combines with J gene TRBJ1-2. The CDR3 spans 11 residues. The V gene's germline CDR1 is SQVTM and CDR2 ANQGSEA. Here the CDR3 reads CSGMREGGYTF.

CDR3 loop: CASSLGQGKDYEQYF. This chain links TRBV5-5 with TRBJ2-7; TCRdb gives TRBD1 as the D gene, but with no DNA this cannot be confirmed. CDR3 length equals 15 residues. CDR1 is SGHKS, CDR2 YYEKEE, per germline (reference sequence).

V usage is TRBV20-1 and J usage is TRBJ2-5; TCRdb designates TRBD1, a call that cannot be tested without DNA. Germline loops: CDR1 DFQATT, CDR2 SNEGSKA (reference sequence). The CDR3 extends over 13 amino acids. CDR3 sequence reads: CSTQTRGLKTQYF.

The chain has TRBV10-3 and TRBJ1-1. This CDR3 is built from 13 residues. Germline-derived CDR1 and CDR2 are ENHRY and SYGVKD. CDR3 loop: CAIRVKDNTEAFF.

The chain uses TRBV18 and TRBJ2-3. CDR3 length: 15 residues. Germline CDR1 KGHSH, CDR2 LQKENI. This CDR3 reads CASSPPFGGTDTQYF.

The V call is TRBV12-3 or TRBV12-4, the J call TRBJ1-3. The CDR3 is 13 residues long. The CDR3 protein is CASRGTSGNTIYF.

V and J are TRBV7-2 and TRBJ2-2. The CDR3 sequence is 16 residues long. Germline V gene sequence: CDR1 SGHTA, CDR2 FQGNSA. This CDR3 reads CASSPHQGRNTGELFF.

This sequence joins TRBV29-1 and TRBJ2-1. This CDR3 contains 14 residues. The germline CDR1 and CDR2 sequences are SQVTM and ANQGSEA. CDR3 sequence reads: CSVGHRSSYNEQFF.

The chain carries TRBV11-2 and TRBJ2-7; TCRdb selects TRBD1, and the lack of DNA leaves this call unchecked. This CDR3 is built from 16 residues. Per the germline V gene, CDR1 is SGHAT and CDR2 is FQNNGV. The CDR3 spells CASSLAAHRGPYEQYF.

V and J are TRBV6-1 and TRBJ1-2. Germline V gene lookup returns CDR1 MNHNS and CDR2 SASEGT. The CDR3 is made up of 14 amino acids. CDR3 in amino acids: CASIEPDGLYGYTF.

This chain connects TRBV29-1 to TRBJ2-1. The CDR3 sequence is 12 residues long. From germline, CDR1 is SQVTM and CDR2 ANQGSEA. The chain's CDR3 is CSVERMGNEQFF.

The V gene is TRBV6-1, the J gene TRBJ1-1; without DNA, the TCRdb call of TRBD1 cannot be checked. The V gene's germline CDR1 is MNHNS and CDR2 SASEGT. The CDR3 has 16 amino acids. The CDR3 spells CASSDIRQEGHTEAFF.

The chain links TRBV6-6 to TRBJ2-5; absent DNA, TCRdb's TRBD1 call cannot be checked. The germline V gene encodes CDR1 MNHNY and CDR2 SVGAGI (reference sequence). This CDR3 region has 15 residues. The CDR3 reads CASTPGKGGQETQYF.

The chain joins TRBV6-5 to TRBJ2-1. Germline CDR1 and CDR2: MNHEY and SVGAGI. The CDR3 spans 16 residues. CDR3 protein: CASSYSSLSSYNEQFF.